Below, one TCR beta chain is given with its context. V was clipped by 5 bases and J by 0 bases, with 7 bases between them. Per germline, CDR1 SEHNR and CDR2 FQNEAQ (reference sequence). The CDR3 contains 13 residues. Assay: immunoSEQ multiplex PCR; the TCRdb copy retains only in-frame clones and omits some. The repertoire holds about 130,000 clones, with over 75% as singletons. This entry belongs to a study of OX40 agonist ivuxolimab in advanced cancers. This sequence was found in an adult with an advanced solid tumor such as melanoma, head and neck, liver or kidney cancer. This specimen was CD4+ or CD8+ T cells sorted from blood, taken in a trial of the OX40 agonist ivuxolimab. The chain is built from TRBV7-9 and TRBJ1-1, with D uncertain. CDR3 loop: CASSPILNTEAFF. The CDR3 bases are TGTGCCAGCAGCCCTATCTTGAACACTGAAGCTTTCTTT.